Listed below are T cell receptor beta chains from one sample, sequenced in a study of blood T cell repertoires in COVID-19. Using immunoSEQ multiplex PCR, the repertoire was profiled, and TCRdb retains in-frame clones only, with some absent. The table lists approximately 190,000 clones, around 86% of them singletons. The sequencing sample was made of peripheral blood. These receptor sequences come from a woman in her thirties or forties with acute or convalescent COVID-19. The CDR3 runs from the conserved cysteine through the conserved F or W. The D gene is left open where the match is weak. Not all rows give a size; the values are once, few, many and, for expanded clones, a class.

TRBV7-9	few	TRBJ1-3	TRBD1	TGTGCCAGCAGCCAACTTTGGACAGGGACGGGAAACACCATATATTTT	CASSQLWTGTGNTIYF
TRBV7-6	.	TRBJ1-1	.	TGTGCCAGCAGCTTAGAGGCAGGGCTTGAAGCTTTCTTT	CASSLEAGLEAFF
TRBV4-1	.	TRBJ2-2	TRBD1	TGCGCCAGCAGCCAGGGACAGGGCACCGGGGAGCTGTTTTTT	CASSQGQGTGELFF
TRBV5-1	once	TRBJ2-5	TRBD2	TGCGCCAGCAGCACGGGGACTAGCGGGAGGAGATGGGAGACCCAGTACTTC	CASSTGTSGRRWETQYF
TRBV6-1	.	TRBJ2-2	.	TGTGCCAGCAGTGAGAGGAGGGGGCACACCGGGGAGCTGTTTTTT	CASSERRGHTGELFF
TRBV20-1	.	TRBJ1-2	.	TGCAGTGCTAGTGAACCCCGACTCGGCTACACCTTC	CSASEPRLGYTF
TRBV7-8	.	TRBJ1-5	TRBD1	TGTGCCAGCAGCTCAGGGACAGCGCATCAGCCCCAGCATTTT	CASSSGTAHQPQHF
TRBV4-1	.	TRBJ1-2	TRBD1	TGCGCCAGCAGCCCCTCTTCAGGTCAGGGGGCTCCCACTAAGGATGGCTACACCTTC	CASSPSSGQGAPTKDGYTF
TRBV19	.	TRBJ1-2	TRBD1	TGTGCCGCCACAGGGGGTAACAACTATGGCTACACCTTC	CAATGGNNYGYTF
TRBV11-2	.	TRBJ1-3	.	TGTGCCAGCAGCTTAGTTCGGTCCTCTGGAAACACCATATATTTT	CASSLVRSSGNTIYF
TRBV12-3/TRBV12-4	.	TRBJ1-2	.	TGTGCCAGCAGTTTAGGCCGGGACTATGGCTACACCTTC	CASSLGRDYGYTF
TRBV11-2	.	TRBJ1-1	.	TGTGCCAGCAGCTTGGTTAGCGACACTGAAGCTTTCTTT	CASSLVSDTEAFF
TRBV5-1	.	TRBJ1-3	TRBD1	TGCGCCAGCAGCATAGGGACAGTTTCTTCTGGAAACACCATATATTTT	CASSIGTVSSGNTIYF
TRBV28	.	TRBJ1-2	.	TGTGCCAGCAGTTTATGGGGAACAGGGCCGGGTGGCTACACCTTC	CASSLWGTGPGGYTF
TRBV7-9	few	TRBJ1-2	.	TGTGCCAGCAGCCCAAACGGGTACTATGGCTACACCTTC	CASSPNGYYGYTF
TRBV18	.	TRBJ2-7	.	TGTGCCAGCTCACCACCGAATAGTGCGGGGATGGTCTACGAGCAGTACTTC	CASSPPNSAGMVYEQYF
TRBV10-1	.	TRBJ2-1	TRBD1	TGCGCCAGCAGTTTGGGACAGAGCACCTACAATGAGCAGTTCTTC	CASSLGQSTYNEQFF
TRBV7-8	.	TRBJ2-1	.	TGTGCCAGTACCGGGGGGCCCCCATACAATGAGCAGTTCTTC	CASTGGPPYNEQFF
TRBV15	once	TRBJ2-7	TRBD2	TGTGCCACCAGCAGAGACAAGAATCCCGGACTAGCGGGGTACGAGCAGTACTTC	CATSRDKNPGLAGYEQYF
TRBV5-5	.	TRBJ2-5	.	TGTGCCAGCAGCTCGCAAGCTTTGGAGACCCAGTACTTC	CASSSQALETQYF
TRBV2	.	TRBJ1-5	TRBD1	TGTGCCAGCAGTGCCGGGACAGGGGGGAGTCAGCCCCAGCATTTT	CASSAGTGGSQPQHF
TRBV5-8	.	TRBJ1-5	.	TGTGCCAGCAGCTCCGGTTCCACCTCGTTGGGCAATCAGCCCCAGCATTTT	CASSSGSTSLGNQPQHF
TRBV9	once	TRBJ2-3	TRBD2	TGTGCCAGCAGCGTCACGCGGGGGGGCCCCGCAGATACGCAGTATTTT	CASSVTRGGPADTQYF
TRBV2	.	TRBJ1-1	.	TGTGCCAGCAGTGAAGGCGGCCGTGAAGCTTTCTTT	CASSEGGREAFF
TRBV5-1	.	TRBJ2-2	.	TGCGCCAGCAGCTTGGCTAGTCACACCGGGGAGCTGTTTTTT	CASSLASHTGELFF
TRBV11-2	.	TRBJ2-2	.	TGTGCCAGCAGGGCGGACTGGCCGGACACCGGGGAGCTGTTTTTT	CASRADWPDTGELFF
TRBV5-6	.	TRBJ2-7	.	TGTGCCAGCAGCTCCTACTATCGGTCCCGGCAGCGTGACGAGCAGTACTTC	CASSSYYRSRQRDEQYF
TRBV28	few	TRBJ1-5	.	TGTGCCAGCAGTTGGGTCGTGACAGTTCAAGATCAGCCCCAGCATTTT	CASSWVVTVQDQPQHF
TRBV7-2	.	TRBJ2-6	.	TGTGCCAGCAGCTTTGCCTCGGAGACCTCTGGGGCCAACGTCCTGACTTTC	CASSFASETSGANVLTF
TRBV13	once	TRBJ1-2	.	TGTGCCAGCAGCTCCGGGGGGGGCGGTTATAACTATGGCTACACCTTC	CASSSGGGGYNYGYTF
TRBV18	.	TRBJ1-1	.	TGTGCCAGCTCACCGGCTTGGGGCGCTGAAGCTTTCTTT	CASSPAWGAEAFF
TRBV6-5	.	TRBJ1-1	TRBD1	TGTGCCAGCAGCCCAAACAGGGGTAACACTGAAGCTTTCTTT	CASSPNRGNTEAFF
TRBV5-4	.	TRBJ1-2	.	TGTGCCAGCAGCAAACAGGCGGATCTTCCCTATGGCTACACCTTC	CASSKQADLPYGYTF
TRBV20-1	.	TRBJ2-1	.	TGCAGTGCAAGATTACTCGAGCAGTTCTTC	CSARLLEQFF
TRBV5-1	few	TRBJ1-6	TRBD1	TGCGCCAGCAGCAAGTCAGGGGGCTACAATTCACCCCTCCACTTT	CASSKSGGYNSPLHF
TRBV5-5	.	TRBJ2-2	.	TGTGCCAGCAGCCGAGACAGGCAGAACACCGGGGAGCTGTTTTTT	CASSRDRQNTGELFF
TRBV12-3/TRBV12-4	.	TRBJ2-1	TRBD2	TGTTCGAGCGGGAGAGGCGATGAGCAGTTCTTC	CSSGRGDEQFF